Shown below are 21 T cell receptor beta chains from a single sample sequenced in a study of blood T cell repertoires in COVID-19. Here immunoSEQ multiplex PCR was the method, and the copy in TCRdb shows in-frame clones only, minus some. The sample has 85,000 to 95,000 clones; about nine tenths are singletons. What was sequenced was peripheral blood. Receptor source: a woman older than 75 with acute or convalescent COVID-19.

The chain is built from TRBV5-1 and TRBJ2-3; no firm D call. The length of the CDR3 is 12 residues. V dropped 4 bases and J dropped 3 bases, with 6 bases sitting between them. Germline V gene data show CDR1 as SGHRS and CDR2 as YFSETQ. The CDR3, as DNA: TGCGCCAGCAGCGTTGAGACAGATACGCAGTATTTT. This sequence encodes CASSVETDTQYF.

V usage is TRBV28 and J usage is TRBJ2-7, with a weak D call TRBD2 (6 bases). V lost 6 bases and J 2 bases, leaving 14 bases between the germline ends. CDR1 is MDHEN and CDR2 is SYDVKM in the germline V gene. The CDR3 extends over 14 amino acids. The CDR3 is CASSPAGRPYEQYF. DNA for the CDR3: TGTGCCAGCAGCCCCGCGGGACGACCCTACGAGCAGTACTTC.

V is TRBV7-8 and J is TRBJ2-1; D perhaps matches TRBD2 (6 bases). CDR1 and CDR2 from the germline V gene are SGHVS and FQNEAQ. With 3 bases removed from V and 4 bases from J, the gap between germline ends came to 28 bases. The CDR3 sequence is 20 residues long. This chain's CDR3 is CASSLISGSRRESNYNEQFF. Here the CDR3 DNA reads TGTGCCAGCAGCTTGATCAGCGGGTCGCGCAGGGAGTCAAATTACAATGAGCAGTTCTTC.

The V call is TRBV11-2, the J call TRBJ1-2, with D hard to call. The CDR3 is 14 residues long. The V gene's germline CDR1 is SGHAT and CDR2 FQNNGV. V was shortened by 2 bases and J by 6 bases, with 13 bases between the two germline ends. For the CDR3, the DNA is TGTGCCAGCAGCTTAAACGAGGCATCTGATGGCTACACCTTC. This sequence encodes CASSLNEASDGYTF.

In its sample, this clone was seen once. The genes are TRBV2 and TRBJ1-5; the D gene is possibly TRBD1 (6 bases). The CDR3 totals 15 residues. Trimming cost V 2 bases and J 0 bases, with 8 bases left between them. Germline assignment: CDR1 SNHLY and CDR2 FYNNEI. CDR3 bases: TGTGCCAGCAGTGAACAGGGGAATAGCAATCAGCCCCAGCATTTT. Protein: CASSEQGNSNQPQHF.

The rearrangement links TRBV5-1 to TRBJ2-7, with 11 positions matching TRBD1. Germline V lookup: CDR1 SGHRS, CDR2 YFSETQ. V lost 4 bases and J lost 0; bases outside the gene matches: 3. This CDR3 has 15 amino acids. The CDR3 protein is CASSAGTGGSYEQYF. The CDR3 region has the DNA TGCGCCAGCAGCGCCGGGACAGGGGGCTCCTACGAGCAGTACTTC.

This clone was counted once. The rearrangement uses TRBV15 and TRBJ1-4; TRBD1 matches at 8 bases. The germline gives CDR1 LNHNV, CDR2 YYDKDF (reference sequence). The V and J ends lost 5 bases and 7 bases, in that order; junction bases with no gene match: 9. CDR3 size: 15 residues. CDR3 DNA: TGTGCCACCAGCGGACAGGGTCAGCTGGGTGAAAAACTGTTTTTT. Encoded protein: CATSGQGQLGEKLFF.

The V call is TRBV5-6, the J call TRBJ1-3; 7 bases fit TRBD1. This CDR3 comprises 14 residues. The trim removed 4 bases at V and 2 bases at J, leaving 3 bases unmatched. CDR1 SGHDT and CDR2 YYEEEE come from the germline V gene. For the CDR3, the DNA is TGTGCCAGCAGCGAAGGGACAGCTGGAAACACCATATATTTT. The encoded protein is CASSEGTAGNTIYF. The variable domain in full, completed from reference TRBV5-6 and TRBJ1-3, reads DAGVTQSPTHLIKTRGQQVTLRCSPKSGHDTVSWYQQALGQGPQFIFQYYEEEERQRGNFPDRFSGHQFPNYSSELNVNALLLGDSALYLCASSEGTAGNTIYFGEGSWLTVV.

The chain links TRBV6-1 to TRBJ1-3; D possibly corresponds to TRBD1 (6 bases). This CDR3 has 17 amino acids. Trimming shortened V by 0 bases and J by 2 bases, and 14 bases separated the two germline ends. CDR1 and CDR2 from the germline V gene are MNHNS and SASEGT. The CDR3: CASSEAGGGGAGNTIYF. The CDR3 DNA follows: TGTGCCAGCAGTGAAGCCGGAGGGGGAGGGGCTGGAAACACCATATATTTT.

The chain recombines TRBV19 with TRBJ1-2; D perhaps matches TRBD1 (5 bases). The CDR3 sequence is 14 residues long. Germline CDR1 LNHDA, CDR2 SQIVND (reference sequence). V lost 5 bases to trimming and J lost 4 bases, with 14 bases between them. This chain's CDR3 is CASSRPVGPYGYTF. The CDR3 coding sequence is TGTGCCAGTAGTCGGCCGGTGGGGCCCTATGGCTACACCTTC. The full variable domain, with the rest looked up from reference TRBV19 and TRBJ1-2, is DGGITQSPKYLFRKEGQNVTLSCEQNLNHDAMYWYRQDPGQGLRLIYYSQIVNDFQKGDIAEGYSVSREKKESFPLTVTSAQKNPTAFYLCASSRPVGPYGYTFGSGTRLTVV.

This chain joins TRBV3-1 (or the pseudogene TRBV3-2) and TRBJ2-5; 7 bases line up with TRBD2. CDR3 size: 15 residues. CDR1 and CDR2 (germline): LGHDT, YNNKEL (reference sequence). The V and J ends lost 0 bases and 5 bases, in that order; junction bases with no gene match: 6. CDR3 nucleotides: TGTGCCAGCAGCCAAGATGTCGGGGGGAGGGAGACCCAGTACTTC. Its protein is CASSQDVGGRETQYF.

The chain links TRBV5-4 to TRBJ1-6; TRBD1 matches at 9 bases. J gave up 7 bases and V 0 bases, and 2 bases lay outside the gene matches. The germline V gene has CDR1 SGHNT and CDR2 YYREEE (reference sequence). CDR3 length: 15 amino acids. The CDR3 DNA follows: TGTGCCAGCAGCTTGGGGGGGACAGGGAATTCACCCCTCCACTTT. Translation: CASSLGGTGNSPLHF.

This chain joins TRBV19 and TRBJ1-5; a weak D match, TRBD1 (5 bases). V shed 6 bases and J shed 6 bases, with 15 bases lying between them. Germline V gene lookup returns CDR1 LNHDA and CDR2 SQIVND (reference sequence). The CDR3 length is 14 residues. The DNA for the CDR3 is TGTGCCAGTAGCCTCTGGACATACACTCAGCCCCAGCATTTT. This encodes CASSLWTYTQPQHF.

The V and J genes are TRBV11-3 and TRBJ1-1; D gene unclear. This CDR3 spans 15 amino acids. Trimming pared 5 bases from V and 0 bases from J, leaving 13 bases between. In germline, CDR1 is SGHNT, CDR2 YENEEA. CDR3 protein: CASSPRHSLNTEAFF. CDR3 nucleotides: TGTGCCAGCAGCCCAAGACACTCGTTGAACACTGAAGCTTTCTTT.

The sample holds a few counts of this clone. CDR3 protein: CAWGGLAHTGELFF. The CDR3 bases are TGTGCCTGGGGAGGACTAGCACACACCGGGGAGCTGTTTTTT. The V and J genes are TRBV30 and TRBJ2-2; TRBD2 matches at 8 bases. CDR1 GTSNPN and CDR2 SVGIG come from the germline V gene (reference sequence). The CDR3 runs to 14 residues. J gave up 3 bases and V 5 bases, and 5 bases lay outside the gene matches.

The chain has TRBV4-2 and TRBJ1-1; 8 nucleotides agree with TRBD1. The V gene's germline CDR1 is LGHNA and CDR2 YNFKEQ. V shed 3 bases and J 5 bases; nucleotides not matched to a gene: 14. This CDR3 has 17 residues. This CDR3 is CASSQVDRGFTQTEAFF. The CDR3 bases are TGTGCCAGCAGCCAGGTAGACAGGGGTTTTACTCAAACTGAAGCTTTCTTT.

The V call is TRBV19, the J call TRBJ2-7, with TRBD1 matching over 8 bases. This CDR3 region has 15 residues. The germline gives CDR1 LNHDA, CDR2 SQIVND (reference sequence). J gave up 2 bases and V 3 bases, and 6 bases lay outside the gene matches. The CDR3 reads CASSMYGTGPYEQYF. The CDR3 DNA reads TGTGCCAGTAGTATGTACGGGACAGGACCCTACGAGCAGTACTTC.

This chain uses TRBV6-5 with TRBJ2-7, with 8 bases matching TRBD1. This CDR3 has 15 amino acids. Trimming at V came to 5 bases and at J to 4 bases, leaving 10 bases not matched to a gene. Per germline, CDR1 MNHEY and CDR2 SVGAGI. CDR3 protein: CASSRSGDRPYEQYF. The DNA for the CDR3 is TGTGCCAGCAGTCGAAGTGGGGACAGGCCATACGAGCAGTACTTC.

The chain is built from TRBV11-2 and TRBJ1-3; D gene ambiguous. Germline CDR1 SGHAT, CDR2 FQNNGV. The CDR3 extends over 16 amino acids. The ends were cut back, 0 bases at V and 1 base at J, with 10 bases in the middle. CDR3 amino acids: CASSLDSGLSGNTIYF. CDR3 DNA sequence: TGTGCCAGCAGCTTAGATTCAGGACTTTCTGGAAACACCATATATTTT.

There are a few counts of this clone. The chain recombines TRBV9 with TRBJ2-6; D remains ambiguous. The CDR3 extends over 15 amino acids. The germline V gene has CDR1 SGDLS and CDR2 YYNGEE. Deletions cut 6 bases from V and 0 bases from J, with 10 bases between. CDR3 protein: CASTIRSSGANVLTF. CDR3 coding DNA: TGTGCCAGCACTATTCGGAGCTCTGGGGCCAACGTCCTGACTTTC.

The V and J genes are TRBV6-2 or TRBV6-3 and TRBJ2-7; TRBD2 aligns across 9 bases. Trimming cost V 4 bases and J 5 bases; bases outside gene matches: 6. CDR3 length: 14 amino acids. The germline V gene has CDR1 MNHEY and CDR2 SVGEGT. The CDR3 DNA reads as TGTGCCAGCAGTTCCGCCGGGACTAGCAACGAGCAGTACTTC. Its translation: CASSSAGTSNEQYF.